The clone carrying this T cell receptor beta chain showed up just a few times. This sample stems from a study of blood T cell repertoires in COVID-19. Original handling: Estimation of nucleated cell counts relied on the amplification of reference gene primers. Method: immunoSEQ multiplex PCR; TCRdb's copy keeps in-frame clones and lacks some. V, J and clone size reflect that table, while D and trimming were determined from the DNA. There are approximately 130,000 clones in the sample; around 87% occur only once, and approximately 20% lies in the top ten. Germline V gene lookup returns CDR1 SGHTA and CDR2 FQGTGA. CDR3 length: 19 residues. V was shortened by 4 bases and J by 0 bases, with 23 bases between the two germline ends.

Sequenced: peripheral blood. The TCR sequence derives from a woman in her 50s who had recovered from COVID-19. The V call is TRBV7-3, the J call TRBJ2-3, with D perhaps TRBD2 (6 bases). The CDR3 bases are TGTGCCAGCAGCTCCTTAGCGGCGGCAGCTGGATTTAGCACAGATACGCAGTATTTT. Protein product: CASSSLAAAAGFSTDTQYF.